This T cell receptor (beta chain) was sequenced during a study of blood T cell repertoires in COVID-19 (dated by TCRdb to about 2020). For the study in its entirety: Samples from collaborators originated in the United States, Italy and Spain and spanned both the acute and convalescent phases of COVID-19. The samples were drawn from the first 160 participants of the ongoing ImmuneRACE study and from 1,254 subjects provided by 6 global collaborators. A de-identified subject ID, COVID-19 status, age in years and sex were almost always included in the sample metadata. Deeply sampled blood TCRbeta repertoires from subjects exposed to, actively infected with, or recovered from COVID-19 were included in the dataset. Where available, HLA class I and class II types were taken from metadata supplied by the sample provider and were not determined by assay-based typing. A freely available public database, intended as a resource for researchers studying the immune response to SARS-CoV-2, is where the repertoires were released. The prospective study material was composed of cDNA or gDNA derived from T cells, B-cell-depleted T cells, or PBMCs.

TCRbeta CDR3 regions were amplified from genomic DNA by means of the immunoSEQ Assay, a bias-controlled multiplex PCR. In the original analysis: The number of nucleated cells in each sample was estimated from the amplification of reference gene primers within the assay. Sequence reads were collapsed and filtered to measure the absolute abundance of every unique TCRbeta CDR3 rearrangement. For each sample, productive Simpson clonality was calculated as the square root of Simpson's diversity index across productive rearrangements. TCRdb holds this immuneACCESS table with in-frame rearrangements only. Some clones are missing; in checked studies, unresolved V genes explain under half, and the rest has no known cause. Clone size and V and J calls were adopted from that table, with D and trimming inferred from the DNA. The sample table contains over 250,000 clones; only one count was recorded for about 80% of them. Jointly, the top ten make up over 8.5% of the sample.

V was cut back by 2 bases and J by 7 bases, leaving a gap of 17 bases between them. The germline V gene (reference sequence) specifies GTSNPN as CDR1 and SVGIG as CDR2. The CDR3, cysteine through phenylalanine, is 14 amino acids long. CDR3 DNA is the only sequence kept; it has 42 bases, read in frame from the first base. Another Seattle source contributed samples from volunteer blood donors who had recovered from COVID-19. Collaborating institutions collected whole blood in K2EDTA tubes following their own protocols. Collaborator samples were shipped for TCRbeta analysis as frozen whole blood, isolated PBMCs, or DNA extracted from either sample type. General conclusions and limits of the study: The amount of clinical and demographic metadata varied by source and participant and was provided uncurated.

Regarding this clone: Its cognate antigen has yet to be identified. Within one base of it there is no much larger clone, and no base qualities were kept.

The sequence was collected from a woman aged 45 to 65 who had recovered from COVID-19. What was sequenced was peripheral blood. The rearrangement combines TRBV30 with TRBJ1-2; the D gene is possibly TRBD1, with 6 bases matching. The CDR3 is CAWSITQGQRGYTF. Read as DNA, the sequence is TGTGCCTGGAGTATTACACAGGGTCAGCGTGGCTACACCTTC.